The clone carrying this TCR beta chain was seen once. As yet, its antigen is unknown. CDR1 SGHNT and CDR2 YYREEE come from the germline V gene (reference sequence). The CDR3 is 19 residues long. The germline V and J ends were trimmed by 4 bases and 2 bases, with 28 bases remaining between them. The sample is drawn from a study of cytomegalovirus exposure and HLA in healthy donors. In the study overall: Within the Caucasian-associated ancestry cluster were roughly 81% of the roughly 380 genotyped donors.

Study-wide results and caveats: Later on, a genetic analysis was performed. It linked a missense variant in DCLRE1C with V- and J-gene trimming of TCR beta. Diagnosis of cytomegalovirus status made by the classifier reportedly showed high specificity and sensitivity.

PCR involved 60 Vbeta and 13 Jbeta primers. This table comes from immunoSEQ multiplex PCR, and its TCRdb copy is limited to in-frame clones, with some not included. Counted here are 140,000 to 150,000 clones, 73% occurring once; the ten biggest clones make up approximately 1.8%. Sequenced sample: PBMCs. The sequence was obtained from a young woman in good health and CMV-seronegative. The chain joins TRBV5-4 to TRBJ2-7; D is perhaps TRBD2 (6 bases). The CDR3 region is CASSQDLPGGRDETYEQYV. CDR3 nucleotide sequence: TGTGCCAGCAGCCAGGACCTGCCGGGTGGGCGGGACGAGACCTACGAGCAGTACGTC.